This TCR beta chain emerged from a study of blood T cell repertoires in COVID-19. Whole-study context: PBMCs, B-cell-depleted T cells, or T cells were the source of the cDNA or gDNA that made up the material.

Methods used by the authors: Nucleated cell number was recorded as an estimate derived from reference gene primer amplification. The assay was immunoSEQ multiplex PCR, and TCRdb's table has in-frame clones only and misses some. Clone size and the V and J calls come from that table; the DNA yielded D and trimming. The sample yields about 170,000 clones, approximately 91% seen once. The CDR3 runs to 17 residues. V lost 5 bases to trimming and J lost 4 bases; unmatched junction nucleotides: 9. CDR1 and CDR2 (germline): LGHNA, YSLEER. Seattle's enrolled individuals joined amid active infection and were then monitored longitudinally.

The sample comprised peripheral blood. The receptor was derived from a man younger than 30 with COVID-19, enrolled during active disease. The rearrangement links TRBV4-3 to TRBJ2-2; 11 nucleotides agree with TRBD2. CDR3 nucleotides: TGCGCCAGCAGCTTGGGACTAGCGGCAGACGTCACCGGGGAGCTGTTTTTT. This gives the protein CASSLGLAADVTGELFF.